Listed below are T cell receptor beta chains from one sample, sequenced in a study of T cells in Graves' hyperthyroidism and ophthalmopathy. TCRdb re-analysed the multiplex PCR reads in MiXCR, keeping a single row per CDR3 protein. The repertoire includes some 600,000 distinct CDR3 sequences, 46% of them detected once, and 8.2% sits in the top ten. Material: peripheral blood or thyroid tissue (not recorded which). The receptors here all came from a woman younger than 30 with Graves' hyperthyroidism. CDR3s include the opening cysteine and the closing phenylalanine or tryptophan. A D gene is named only where the DNA matches it firmly.

D: -
J: TRBJ1-2
V: TRBV2
CDR3: CASSEALDNGYTF

D: TRBD2
J: TRBJ2-5
V: TRBV9
CDR3: CASSVLSGSGETQYF

D: TRBD1
J: TRBJ1-6
V: TRBV25-1
CDR3: CAGRGVNNSPLHF

D: -
J: TRBJ1-2
V: TRBV12-3/TRBV12-4
CDR3: CASGLDSPNYGYTF

D: TRBD2
J: TRBJ2-5
V: TRBV15
CDR3: CATSPSGRAIETQYF

D: -
J: TRBJ2-5
V: TRBV20-1
CDR3: CSARGVTEEAQYF

D: TRBD1
J: TRBJ1-1
V: TRBV19
CDR3: CASTPDRGHVEAFF

D: -
J: TRBJ2-2
V: TRBV7-2
CDR3: CASSQAGVANTGELFF

D: TRBD1
J: TRBJ2-7
V: TRBV7-9
CDR3: CASSKPGGIEQYF

D: -
J: TRBJ1-3
V: TRBV9
CDR3: CASSPPGSFSGNTIYF

D: -
J: TRBJ1-1
V: TRBV7-9
CDR3: CASSLAAYFRQGQNTEAFF

D: TRBD1
J: TRBJ1-6
V: TRBV29-1
CDR3: CSVGGTGDSPLHF

D: TRBD1
J: TRBJ1-1
V: TRBV5-1
CDR3: CASSTDRGHFEAFF

D: -
J: TRBJ2-7
V: TRBV24-1
CDR3: CATSDLARTEQYF

D: -
J: TRBJ1-1
V: TRBV12-3/TRBV12-4
CDR3: CASTSGAVNTEAFF

D: -
J: TRBJ1-2
V: TRBV24-1
CDR3: CATSDARAHGYTF

D: TRBD1
J: TRBJ1-1
V: TRBV6-5
CDR3: CASGGTGTYTEAFF

D: -
J: TRBJ2-7
V: TRBV24-1
CDR3: CATSDSAPGHLRGQYF

D: -
J: TRBJ2-5
V: TRBV19
CDR3: CASPETQETQYF

D: -
J: TRBJ1-2
V: TRBV19
CDR3: CASSSGPYGYTF

D: -
J: TRBJ1-5
V: TRBV2
CDR3: CASRGGRRSNQPQHF

D: TRBD2
J: TRBJ2-1
V: TRBV24-1
CDR3: CATSDPGLAGTNEQFF

D: -
J: TRBJ1-2
V: TRBV7-2
CDR3: CASSDPDGNYGYTF

D: -
J: TRBJ2-6
V: TRBV7-3
CDR3: CASAGTGANVLTF

D: -
J: TRBJ2-2
V: TRBV2
CDR3: CASRRAPTGELFF

D: TRBD1
J: TRBJ2-6
V: TRBV15
CDR3: CATSRVERQGEDLTF

D: -
J: TRBJ2-5
V: TRBV6-1
CDR3: CASRTGSETQYF

D: -
J: TRBJ2-2
V: TRBV25-1
CDR3: CASSEVSGNTGELFF

D: -
J: TRBJ2-5
V: TRBV19
CDR3: CASNSDYGTQYF

D: -
J: TRBJ1-5
V: TRBV10-3
CDR3: CASSYLAGSNQPQHF